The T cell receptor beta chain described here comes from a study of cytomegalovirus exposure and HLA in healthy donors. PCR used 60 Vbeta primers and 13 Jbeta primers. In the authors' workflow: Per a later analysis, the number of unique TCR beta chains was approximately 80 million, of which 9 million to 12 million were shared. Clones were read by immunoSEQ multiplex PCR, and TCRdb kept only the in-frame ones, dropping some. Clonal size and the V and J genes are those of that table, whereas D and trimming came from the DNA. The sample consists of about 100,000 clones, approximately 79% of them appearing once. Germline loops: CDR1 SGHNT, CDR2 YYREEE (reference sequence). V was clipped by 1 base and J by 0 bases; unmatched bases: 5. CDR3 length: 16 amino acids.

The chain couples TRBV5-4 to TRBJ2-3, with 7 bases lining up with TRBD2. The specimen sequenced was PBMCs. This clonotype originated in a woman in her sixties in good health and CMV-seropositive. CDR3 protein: CASSLPSSGSTDTQYF. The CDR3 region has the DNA TGTGCCAGCAGCTTGCCGTCTAGCGGAAGCACAGATACGCAGTATTTT. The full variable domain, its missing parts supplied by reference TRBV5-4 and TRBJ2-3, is ETGVTQSPTHLIKTRGQQVTLRCSSQSGHNTVSWYQQALGQGPQFIFQYYREEENGRGNFPPRFSGLQFPNYSSELNVNALELDDSALYLCASSLPSSGSTDTQYFGPGTRLTVL.